This record looks at one TCR beta chain sequence and its context. Its antigen is still unknown. The table came from immunoSEQ multiplex PCR; TCRdb's copy has only in-frame clones and leaves some out. The data show 80,000 or so clones, roughly 85% seen once. This sample stems from a study of T cell responses to AZD1222 COVID-19 vaccine. Looking at the study overall: The study pooled second doses at about 4 or about 12 weeks. Overall study findings and caveats: At baseline, seropositivity was found in only a handful of AZD1222 recipients. Most donors were white British and more were female, and clonal diversity was possibly underestimated. Along spike, vaccine-associated CD4 TCRs were found throughout, with dominance at 160-218 and 743-854.

CDR3 length: 21 residues. V shed 5 bases and J 5 bases; nucleotides not matched to a gene: 22. Germline CDR1 is SGHTA and CDR2 is FQGTGA. The material was peripheral blood, obtained on day 0 of AZD1222 vaccination. The gene calls are TRBV7-3 and TRBJ2-5; 14 bases map to TRBD2. This TCR was sampled from an adult in good health. The chain's CDR3 is CASSETPPGPGLAGGGETQYF. DNA of the CDR3: TGTGCCAGCAGCGAAACCCCCCCAGGTCCCGGACTAGCGGGAGGTGGGGAGACCCAGTACTTC.